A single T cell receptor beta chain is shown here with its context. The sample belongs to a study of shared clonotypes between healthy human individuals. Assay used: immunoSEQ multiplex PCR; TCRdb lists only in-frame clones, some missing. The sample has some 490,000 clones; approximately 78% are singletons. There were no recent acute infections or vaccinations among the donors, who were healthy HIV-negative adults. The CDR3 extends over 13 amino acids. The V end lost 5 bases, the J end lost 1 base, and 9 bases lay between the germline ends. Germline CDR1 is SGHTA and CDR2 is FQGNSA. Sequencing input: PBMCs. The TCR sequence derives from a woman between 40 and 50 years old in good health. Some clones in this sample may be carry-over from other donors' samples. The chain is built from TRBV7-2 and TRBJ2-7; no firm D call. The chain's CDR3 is CASSRYGSYEQYF. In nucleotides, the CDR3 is TGTGCCAGCAGCCGTTATGGGTCCTACGAGCAGTACTTC.